This T cell receptor (beta chain) derives from a study of blood T cell repertoires in COVID-19. Germline-derived CDR1 and CDR2 are LGHDT and YNNKEL (reference sequence). The CDR3 has 14 residues. Trimming left V 2 bases short and J 2 bases short, with 10 bases between. In the authors' methods: Reference gene primer amplification gave estimated nucleated cell counts. Sequencing was performed with immunoSEQ multiplex PCR; in TCRdb, only in-frame clones are kept and a portion is missing. That table supplies the V and J calls and clone size; D and trimming were determined from the DNA. The sample comprises about 74,000 clones, roughly 90% of which are singletons, and around 2.7% rests with the top ten.

The chain joins TRBV3-1 (or the pseudogene TRBV3-2) to TRBJ2-7; D gene uncertain. The source is a man aged 65-85 years with active or convalescent COVID-19. Sequenced sample: peripheral blood. The CDR3 loop is CASSQSYRAYEQYF. The CDR3 coding sequence is TGTGCCAGCAGCCAATCCTACCGAGCCTACGAGCAGTACTTC.